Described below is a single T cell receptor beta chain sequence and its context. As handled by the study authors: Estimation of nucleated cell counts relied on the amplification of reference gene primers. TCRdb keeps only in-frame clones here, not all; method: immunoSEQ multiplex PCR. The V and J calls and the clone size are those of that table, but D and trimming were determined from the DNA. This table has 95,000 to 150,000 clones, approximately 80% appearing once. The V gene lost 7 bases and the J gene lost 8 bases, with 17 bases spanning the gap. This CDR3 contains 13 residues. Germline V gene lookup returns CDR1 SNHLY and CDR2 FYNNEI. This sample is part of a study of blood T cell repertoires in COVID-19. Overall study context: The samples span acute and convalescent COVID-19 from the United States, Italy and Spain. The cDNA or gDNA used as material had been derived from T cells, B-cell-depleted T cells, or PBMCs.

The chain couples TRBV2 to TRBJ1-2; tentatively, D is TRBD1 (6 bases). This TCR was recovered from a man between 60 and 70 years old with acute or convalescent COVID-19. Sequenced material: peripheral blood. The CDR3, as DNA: TGTGCCAGCATTGAGGACAGTGGCAGAGGCTACACCTTC. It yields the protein CASIEDSGRGYTF.